The 7 T cell receptor beta chains below all came from one sample that was sequenced in a study of CD8+ T cells in alopecia areata. Sorting of pooled cutaneous lymph node cells was based on CD4, CD8alpha, NKG2D, NKG2ACE and other markers. Following RNA extraction, reverse transcription yielded cDNA that acted as the sequencing template. The table came from immunoSEQ multiplex PCR; TCRdb's copy has only in-frame clones and leaves some out. This sample comprises under 350,000 clones, none seen once only. Specimen: CD4+ T cells sorted from a lymph node. The receptors here all came from a C3H/HeJ mouse with alopecia areata. Mouse strain MHC haplotype: H2-k.

This clone was observed a handful of times. Mouse gene names and germline throughout. Coverage ceases 4 residues before the CDR3 finishes, and the germline J gene fills in the end. The chain combines TRBV5 with TRBJ2-5, with TRBD2 matching 9 bases. This CDR3 is 16 amino acids long. The V segment lost 5 bases and the J segment 0 bases; nucleotides outside the gene matches: 6. Germline V gene lookup returns CDR1 LGHNA and CDR2 YNLKQL (reference sequence). Partial CDR3 DNA: TGTGCCAGCAGCTCCCTGGGGGGGGATAACCAAGAC. Its protein is CASSSLGGDNQD. The full CDR3 protein is CASSSLGGDNQDTQYF.

About this clone: All gene names here are mouse names. The sequenced fragment ends 4 residues before the CDR3 boundary, so the rest is inferred from the germline J gene. The genes are TRBV14 and TRBJ2-3, with D possibly matching TRBD1 (6 bases). This CDR3 is built from 14 residues. V was pared by 4 bases and J by 0 bases, with 9 bases between. Germline assignment: CDR1 SGHDT and CDR2 FRDEAV. The CDR3 loop is CASSLQGSAETLYF. The CDR3 DNA, read in part, is TGTGCCAGCAGTCTACAGGGTAGTGCAGAA.

There are many counts of this clone. Gene names and germline match the mouse. The read terminates 4 residues before the CDR3 end, so the remaining end is supplied by the germline J gene. This chain connects TRBV29 to TRBJ1-2; TRBD1 might be the D (6 bases). CDR3 length: 14 residues. The germline V gene has CDR1 MSHET and CDR2 SYDVDS. Trimming shortened V by 2 bases and J by 3 bases, and 10 bases separated the two germline ends. CDR3 bases read: TGTGCTAGCAGTTTAGAGGGGGAGGACTCC. As protein: CASSLEGEDS. The full CDR3 protein reads CASSLEGEDSDYTF.

The table lists this clone with a few counts. The genes are named according to mouse. The CDR3 end is not reached by the read, which stops 4 residues before it; the germline J gene fills it in. The chain is built from TRBV13-1 and TRBJ2-5; D not certain. The V gene's germline CDR1 is NSHNY and CDR2 SYGAGN. V gave up 1 base and J gave up 3 bases, with 9 bases separating them. The CDR3 contains 14 residues. Partial CDR3 DNA: TGTGCCAGCAGTGATCCCCCTGGACAAGAC. Translation gives CASSDPPGQD. The CDR3 as a whole reads CASSDPPGQDTQYF.

In its sample, this clone was seen a few times. The gene names here belong to mouse. The CDR3 end lies 4 residues beyond the end of the read and is filled in from the germline J gene. Other DNA sequences within the sample encode an identical CDR3. The V and J genes are TRBV19 and TRBJ2-7, with D possibly matching TRBD2 (6 bases). Germline CDR1 FNHDT, CDR2 SITEND (reference sequence). This CDR3 spans 14 amino acids. The CDR3 loop is CASSIRTGGYEQYF. The DNA read from the CDR3 is TGTGCCAGCAGTATAAGGACCGGGGGGTAT.

Turning to this clone: These gene names are mouse names. From the germline J gene comes the end of the CDR3, since the read stops 4 residues before it. The rearrangement joins TRBV13-1 to TRBJ2-1, with 8 positions matching TRBD2. CDR3 length: 13 residues. Germline CDR1 NSHNY, CDR2 SYGAGN. CDR3 sequence: CASKEGGRAEQFF. The covered CDR3 bases are TGTGCCAGCAAGGAGGGGGGGCGGGCT.

Many counts were recorded for this clone. Each gene name is a mouse one. The CDR3 is cut off 4 residues early in the read; its end comes from the germline J gene. The same CDR3 also results from other DNA sequences found in this sample. The chain uses TRBV12-1 and TRBJ2-3, with TRBD2 as a possible D gene (7 bases). There are 15 residues in the CDR3. From germline, CDR1 is SGHSN and CDR2 HYEKVE. Trimming pared 1 base from V and 0 bases from J, leaving 10 bases between. CDR3 bases read: TGTGCCAGCTCTCTTTCTGGGGGCAGTGCAGAA. This codes for CASSLSGGSAE. From start to end, the CDR3 is CASSLSGGSAETLYF.